This TCR beta chain stems from a study of early T cells in non-severe SARS-CoV-2 infection. As for the study in general: Unpaired chains resulted from sequencing bulk RNA of unsorted whole blood.

Regarding the study as a whole: Using VDJdb, the matching emphasized anti-spike CD8 responses while missing private and CD4 specificities.

The library protocol tagged individual cDNA molecules with unique molecular identifiers. MiXCR, run by TCRdb on the 5' RACE reads, gives a single entry per CDR3 protein. The sample includes over 25,000 distinct CDR3 sequences, 5.7% seen only once; the top ten take 4.5% to 6%. This clonotype was counted at least ten times. The target antigen is unknown. This receptor was taken from an adult who was a healthcare worker with PCR-confirmed SARS-CoV-2 infection or an uninfected control (not recorded which). The sequenced material came from whole blood.

The CDR3 protein is CASGQGARVVNSPLHF. In nucleotides, the CDR3 is TGTGCCAGCGGGCAGGGGGCGCGGGTAGTAAATTCACCCCTCCACTTT. This chain joins TRBV7-8 and TRBJ1-6; 8 bases agree with TRBD1. J lost 7 bases, V lost 8 bases, and 13 bases had no gene match. Germline CDR1 and CDR2: SGHVS and FQNEAQ. The CDR3 is 16 amino acids. The variable domain in full, completed from reference TRBV7-8 and TRBJ1-6, reads GAGVSQSPRYKVAKRGQDVALRCDPISGHVSLFWYQQALGQGPEFLTYFQNEAQLDKSGLPSDRFFAERPEGSVSTLKIQRTQQEDSAVYLCASGQGARVVNSPLHFGNGTRLTVT.